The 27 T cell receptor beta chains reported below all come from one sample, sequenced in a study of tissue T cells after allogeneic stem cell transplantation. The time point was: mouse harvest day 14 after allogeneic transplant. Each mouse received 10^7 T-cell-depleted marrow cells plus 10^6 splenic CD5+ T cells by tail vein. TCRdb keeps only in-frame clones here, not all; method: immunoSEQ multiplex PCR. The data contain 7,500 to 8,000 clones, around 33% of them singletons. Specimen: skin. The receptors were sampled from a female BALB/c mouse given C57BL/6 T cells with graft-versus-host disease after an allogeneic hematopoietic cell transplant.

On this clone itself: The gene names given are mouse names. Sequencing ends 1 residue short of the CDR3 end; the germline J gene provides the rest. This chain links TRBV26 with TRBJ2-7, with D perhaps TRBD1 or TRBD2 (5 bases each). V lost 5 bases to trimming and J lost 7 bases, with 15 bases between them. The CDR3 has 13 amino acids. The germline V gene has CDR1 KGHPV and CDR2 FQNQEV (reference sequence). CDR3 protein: CASSGRGSGEQYF. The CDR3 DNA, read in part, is TGTGCCAGCAGTGGACGGGGGAGTGGGGAACAGTAC. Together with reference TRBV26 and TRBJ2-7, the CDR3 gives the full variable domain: NSKVIQTPRYLVKGQGQKAKMRCIPEKGHPVVFWYQQNKNNEFKFLINFQNQEVLQQIDMTEKRFSAECPSNSPCSLEIQSSEAGDSALYLCASSGRGSGEQYFGPGTRLTVL.

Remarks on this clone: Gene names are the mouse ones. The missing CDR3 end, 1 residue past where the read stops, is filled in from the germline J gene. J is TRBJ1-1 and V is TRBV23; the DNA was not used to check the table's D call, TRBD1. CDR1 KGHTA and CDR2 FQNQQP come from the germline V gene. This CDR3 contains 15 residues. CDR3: CSSSQSPHINTEVFF. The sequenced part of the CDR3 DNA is TGCTCCAGCAGTCAATCGCCACACATAAACACAGAAGTCTTC.

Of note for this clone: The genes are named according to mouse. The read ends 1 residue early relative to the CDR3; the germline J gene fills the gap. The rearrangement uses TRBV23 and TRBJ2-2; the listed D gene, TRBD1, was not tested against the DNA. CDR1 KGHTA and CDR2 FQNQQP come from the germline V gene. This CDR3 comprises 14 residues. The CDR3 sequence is CSSSPGTDTGQLYF. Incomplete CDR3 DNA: TGCTCCAGCAGCCCCGGGACAGACACCGGGCAGCTCTAC.

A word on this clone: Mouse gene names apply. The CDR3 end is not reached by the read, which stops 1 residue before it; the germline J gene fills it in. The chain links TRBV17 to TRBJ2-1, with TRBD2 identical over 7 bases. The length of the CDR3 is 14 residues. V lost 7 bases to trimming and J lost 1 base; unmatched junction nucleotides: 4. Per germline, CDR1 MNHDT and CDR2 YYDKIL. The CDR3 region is CASTRTGNYAEQFF. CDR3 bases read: TGTGCTAGCACCAGGACTGGAAACTATGCTGAGCAGTTC. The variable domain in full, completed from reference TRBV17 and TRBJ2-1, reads DTTVKQNPRYKLARVGKPVNLICSQTMNHDTMYWYQKKPNQAPKLLLFYYDKILNREADTFEKFQSSRPNNSFCSLYIGSAGLEYSAMYLCASTRTGNYAEQFFGPGTRLTVL.

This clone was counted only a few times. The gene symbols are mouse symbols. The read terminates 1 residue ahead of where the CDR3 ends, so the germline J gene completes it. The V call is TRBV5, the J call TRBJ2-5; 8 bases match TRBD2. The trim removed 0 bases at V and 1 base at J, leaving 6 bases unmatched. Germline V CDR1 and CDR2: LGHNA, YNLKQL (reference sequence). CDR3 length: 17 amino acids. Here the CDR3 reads CASSQDWGAGDQDTQYF. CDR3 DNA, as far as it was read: TGTGCCAGCAGCCAAGACTGGGGGGCCGGGGACCAAGACACCCAGTAC.

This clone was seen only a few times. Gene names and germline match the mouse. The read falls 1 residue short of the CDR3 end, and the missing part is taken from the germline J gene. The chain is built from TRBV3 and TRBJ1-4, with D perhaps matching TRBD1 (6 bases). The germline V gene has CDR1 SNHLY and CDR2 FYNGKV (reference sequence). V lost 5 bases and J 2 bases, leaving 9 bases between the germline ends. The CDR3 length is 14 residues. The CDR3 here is CASSPGQSNERLFF. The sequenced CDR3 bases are TGTGCCAGCAGCCCGGGACAATCCAACGAAAGATTATTT.

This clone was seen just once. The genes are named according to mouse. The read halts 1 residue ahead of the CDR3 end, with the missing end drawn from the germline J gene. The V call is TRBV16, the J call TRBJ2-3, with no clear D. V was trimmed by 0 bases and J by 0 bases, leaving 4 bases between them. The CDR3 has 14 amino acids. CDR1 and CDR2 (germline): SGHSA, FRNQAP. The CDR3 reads CASSLDSSAETLYF. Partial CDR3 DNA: TGTGCAAGCAGCTTAGACAGTAGTGCAGAAACGCTGTAT.

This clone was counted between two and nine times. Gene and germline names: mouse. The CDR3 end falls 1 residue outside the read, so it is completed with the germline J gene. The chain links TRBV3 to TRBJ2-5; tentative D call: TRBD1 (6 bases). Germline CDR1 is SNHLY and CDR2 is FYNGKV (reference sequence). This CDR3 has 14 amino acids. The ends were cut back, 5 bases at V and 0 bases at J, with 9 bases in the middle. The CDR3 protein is CASSATGNQDTQYF. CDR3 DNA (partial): TGTGCCAGCAGCGCTACAGGGAACCAAGACACCCAGTAC.

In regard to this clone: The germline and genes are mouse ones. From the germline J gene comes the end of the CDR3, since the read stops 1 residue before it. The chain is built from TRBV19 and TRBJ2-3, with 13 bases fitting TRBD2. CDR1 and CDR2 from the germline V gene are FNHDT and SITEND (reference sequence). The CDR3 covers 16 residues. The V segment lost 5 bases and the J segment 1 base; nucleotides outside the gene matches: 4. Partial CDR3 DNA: TGTGCCAGCAGAGGGACTGGGGGGGGCCGTGCAGAAACGCTGTAT. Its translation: CASRGTGGGRAETLY. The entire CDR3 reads CASRGTGGGRAETLYF.

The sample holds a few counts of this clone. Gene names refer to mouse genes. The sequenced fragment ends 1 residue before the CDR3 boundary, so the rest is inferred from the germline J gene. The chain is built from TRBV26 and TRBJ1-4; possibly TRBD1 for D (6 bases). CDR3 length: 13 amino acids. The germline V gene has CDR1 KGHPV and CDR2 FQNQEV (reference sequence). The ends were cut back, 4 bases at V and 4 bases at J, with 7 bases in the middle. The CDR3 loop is CASSRDNNERLFF. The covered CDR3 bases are TGTGCCAGCAGTCGGGACAACAACGAAAGATTATTT.

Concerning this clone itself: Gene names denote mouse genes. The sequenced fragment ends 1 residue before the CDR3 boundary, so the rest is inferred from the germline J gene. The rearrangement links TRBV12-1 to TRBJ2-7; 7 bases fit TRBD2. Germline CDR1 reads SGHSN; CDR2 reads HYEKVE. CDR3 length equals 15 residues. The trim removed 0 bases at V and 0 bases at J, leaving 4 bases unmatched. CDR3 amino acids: CASSLAWGSSYEQYF. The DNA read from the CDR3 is TGTGCCAGCTCTCTCGCCTGGGGGAGCTCCTATGAACAGTAC.

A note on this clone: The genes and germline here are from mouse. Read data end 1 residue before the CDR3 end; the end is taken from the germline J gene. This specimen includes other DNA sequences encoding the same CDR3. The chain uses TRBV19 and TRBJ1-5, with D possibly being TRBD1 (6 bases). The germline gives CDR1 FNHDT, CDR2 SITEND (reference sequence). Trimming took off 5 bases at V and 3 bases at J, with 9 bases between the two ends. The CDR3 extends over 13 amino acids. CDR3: CASRDRGNQAPLF. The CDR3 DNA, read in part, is TGTGCCAGCAGGGACAGAGGCAACCAGGCTCCGCTT.

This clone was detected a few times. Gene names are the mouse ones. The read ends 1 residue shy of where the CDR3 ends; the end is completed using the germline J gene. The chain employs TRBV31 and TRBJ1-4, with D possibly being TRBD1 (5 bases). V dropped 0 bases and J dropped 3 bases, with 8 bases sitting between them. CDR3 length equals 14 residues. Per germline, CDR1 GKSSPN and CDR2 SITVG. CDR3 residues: CAWSLRTTNERLFF. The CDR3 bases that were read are TGTGCCTGGAGTCTACGGACAACCAACGAAAGATTATTT.

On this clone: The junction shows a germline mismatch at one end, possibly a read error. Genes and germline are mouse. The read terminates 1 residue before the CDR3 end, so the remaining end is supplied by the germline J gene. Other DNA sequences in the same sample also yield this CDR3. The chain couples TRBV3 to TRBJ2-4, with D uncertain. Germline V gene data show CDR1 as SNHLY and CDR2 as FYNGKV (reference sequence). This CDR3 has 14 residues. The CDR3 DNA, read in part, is TGCGCCAGCAGCTTAGTTGGGAATCAAAACACCTTGTAC. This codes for CASSLVGNQNTLY. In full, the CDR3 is CASSLVGNQNTLYF.

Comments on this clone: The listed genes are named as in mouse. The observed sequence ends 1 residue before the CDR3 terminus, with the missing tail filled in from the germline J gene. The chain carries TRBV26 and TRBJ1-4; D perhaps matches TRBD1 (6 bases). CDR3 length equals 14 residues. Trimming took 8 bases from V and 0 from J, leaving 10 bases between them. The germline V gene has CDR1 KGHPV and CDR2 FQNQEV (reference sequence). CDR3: CASLQGLSNERLFF. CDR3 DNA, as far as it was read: TGTGCCAGCCTACAGGGCCTTTCCAACGAAAGATTATTT. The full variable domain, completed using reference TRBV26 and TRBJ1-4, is NSKVIQTPRYLVKGQGQKAKMRCIPEKGHPVVFWYQQNKNNEFKFLINFQNQEVLQQIDMTEKRFSAECPSNSPCSLEIQSSEAGDSALYLCASLQGLSNERLFFGHGTKLSVL.

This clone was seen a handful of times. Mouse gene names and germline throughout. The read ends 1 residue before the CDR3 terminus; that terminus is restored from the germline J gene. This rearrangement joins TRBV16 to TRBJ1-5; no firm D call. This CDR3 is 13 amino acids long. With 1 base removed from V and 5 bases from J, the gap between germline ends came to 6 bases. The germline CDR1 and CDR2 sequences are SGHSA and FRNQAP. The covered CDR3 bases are TGTGCAAGCAGCTTAGTCGGGGACCAGGCTCCGCTT. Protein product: CASSLVGDQAPL. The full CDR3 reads CASSLVGDQAPLF.

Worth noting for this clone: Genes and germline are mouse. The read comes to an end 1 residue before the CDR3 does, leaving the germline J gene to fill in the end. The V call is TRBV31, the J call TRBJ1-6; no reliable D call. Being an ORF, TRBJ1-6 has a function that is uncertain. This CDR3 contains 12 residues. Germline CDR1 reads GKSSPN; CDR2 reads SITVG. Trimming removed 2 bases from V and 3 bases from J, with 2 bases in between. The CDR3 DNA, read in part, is TGTGCCTGGAGTATCTATAATTCGCCCCTCTAC. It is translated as CAWSIYNSPLY. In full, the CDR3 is CAWSIYNSPLYF.

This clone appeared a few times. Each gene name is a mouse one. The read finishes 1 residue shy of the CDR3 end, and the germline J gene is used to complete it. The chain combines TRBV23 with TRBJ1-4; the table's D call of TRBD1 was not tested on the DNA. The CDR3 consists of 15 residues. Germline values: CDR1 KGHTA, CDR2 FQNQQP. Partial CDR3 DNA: TGCTCCAGCAGTCCGACCGGGACAGCCAACGAAAGATTATTT. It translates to CSSSPTGTANERLF. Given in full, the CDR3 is CSSSPTGTANERLFF.

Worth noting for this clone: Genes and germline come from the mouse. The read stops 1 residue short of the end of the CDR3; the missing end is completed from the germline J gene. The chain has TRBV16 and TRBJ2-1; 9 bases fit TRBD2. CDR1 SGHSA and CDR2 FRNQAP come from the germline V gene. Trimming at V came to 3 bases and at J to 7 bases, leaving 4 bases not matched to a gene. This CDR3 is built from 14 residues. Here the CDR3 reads CASSFGGARAEQFF. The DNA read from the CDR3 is TGTGCAAGCAGCTTTGGGGGGGCGAGGGCTGAGCAGTTC.

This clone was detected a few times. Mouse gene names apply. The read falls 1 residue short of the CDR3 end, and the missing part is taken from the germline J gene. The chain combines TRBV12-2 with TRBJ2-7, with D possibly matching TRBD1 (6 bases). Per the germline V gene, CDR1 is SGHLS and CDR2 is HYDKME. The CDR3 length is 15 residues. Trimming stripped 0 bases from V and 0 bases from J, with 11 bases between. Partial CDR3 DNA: TGTGCCAGCTCTCTCGATGGCAGGGGCTCCTATGAACAGTAC. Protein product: CASSLDGRGSYEQY. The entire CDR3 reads CASSLDGRGSYEQYF.

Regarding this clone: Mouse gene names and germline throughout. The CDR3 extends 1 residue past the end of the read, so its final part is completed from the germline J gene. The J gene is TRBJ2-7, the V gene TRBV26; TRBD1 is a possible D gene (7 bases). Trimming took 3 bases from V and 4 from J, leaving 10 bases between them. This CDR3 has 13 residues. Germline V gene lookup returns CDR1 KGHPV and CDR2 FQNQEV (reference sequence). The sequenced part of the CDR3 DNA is TGTGCCAGCAGTCTTCAGGGGGGTTATGAACAGTAC. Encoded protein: CASSLQGGYEQY. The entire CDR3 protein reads CASSLQGGYEQYF. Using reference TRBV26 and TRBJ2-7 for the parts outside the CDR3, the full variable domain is NSKVIQTPRYLVKGQGQKAKMRCIPEKGHPVVFWYQQNKNNEFKFLINFQNQEVLQQIDMTEKRFSAECPSNSPCSLEIQSSEAGDSALYLCASSLQGGYEQYFGPGTRLTVL.

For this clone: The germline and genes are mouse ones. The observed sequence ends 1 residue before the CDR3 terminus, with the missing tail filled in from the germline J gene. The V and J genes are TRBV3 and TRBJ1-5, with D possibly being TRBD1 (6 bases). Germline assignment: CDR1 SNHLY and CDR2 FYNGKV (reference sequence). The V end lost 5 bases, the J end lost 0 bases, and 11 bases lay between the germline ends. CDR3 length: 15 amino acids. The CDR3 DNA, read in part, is TGTGCCAGCAGCGCTACAGGGTATAACAACCAGGCTCCGCTT. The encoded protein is CASSATGYNNQAPL. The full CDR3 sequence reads CASSATGYNNQAPLF. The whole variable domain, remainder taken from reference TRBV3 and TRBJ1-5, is GPKVLQIPSHQIIDMGQMVTLNCDPVSNHLYFYWYKQILGQQMEFLVNFYNGKVMEKSKLFKDQFSVERPDGSYFTLKIQPTALEDSAVYFCASSATGYNNQAPLFGEGTRLSVL.

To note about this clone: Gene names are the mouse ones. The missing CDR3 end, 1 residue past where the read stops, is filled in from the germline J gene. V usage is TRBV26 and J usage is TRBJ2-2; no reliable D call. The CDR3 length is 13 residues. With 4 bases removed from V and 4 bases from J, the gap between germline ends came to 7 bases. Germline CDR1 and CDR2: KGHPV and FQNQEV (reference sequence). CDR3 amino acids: CASSPAGTGQLYF. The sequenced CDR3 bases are TGTGCCAGCAGTCCGGCCGGCACCGGGCAGCTCTAC.

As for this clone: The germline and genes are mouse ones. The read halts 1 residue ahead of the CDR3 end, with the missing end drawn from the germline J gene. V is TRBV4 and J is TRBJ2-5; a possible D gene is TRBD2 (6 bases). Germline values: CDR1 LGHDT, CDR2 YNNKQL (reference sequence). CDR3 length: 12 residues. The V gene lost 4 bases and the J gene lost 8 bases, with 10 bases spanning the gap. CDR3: CASSWGEATQYF. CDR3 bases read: TGTGCCAGCAGCTGGGGGGAAGCCACCCAGTAC.

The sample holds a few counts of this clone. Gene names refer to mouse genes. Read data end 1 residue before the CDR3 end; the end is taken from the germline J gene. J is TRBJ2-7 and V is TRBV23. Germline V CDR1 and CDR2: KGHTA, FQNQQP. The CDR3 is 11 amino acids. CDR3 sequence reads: CSSSQSREQYF. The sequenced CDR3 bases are TGCTCCAGCAGTCAATCGAGAGAACAGTAC.

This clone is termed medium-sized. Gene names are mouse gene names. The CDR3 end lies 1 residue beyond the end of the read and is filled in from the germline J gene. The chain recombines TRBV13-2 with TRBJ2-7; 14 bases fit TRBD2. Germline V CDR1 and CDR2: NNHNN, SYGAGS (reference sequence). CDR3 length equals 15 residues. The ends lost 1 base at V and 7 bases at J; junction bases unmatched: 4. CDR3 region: CASGDPGLGGLEQYF. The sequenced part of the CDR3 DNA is TGTGCCAGCGGTGATCCGGGACTGGGGGGGCTGGAACAGTAC.

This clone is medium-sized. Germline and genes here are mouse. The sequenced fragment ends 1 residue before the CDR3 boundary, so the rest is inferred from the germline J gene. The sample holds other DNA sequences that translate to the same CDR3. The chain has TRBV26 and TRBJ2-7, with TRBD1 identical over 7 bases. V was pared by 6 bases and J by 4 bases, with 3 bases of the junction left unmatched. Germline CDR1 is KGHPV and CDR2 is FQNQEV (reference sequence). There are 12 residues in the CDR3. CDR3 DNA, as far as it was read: TGTGCCAGCAGCCGGGACAGATATGAACAGTAC. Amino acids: CASSRDRYEQY. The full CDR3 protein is CASSRDRYEQYF.